This TCR beta chain was obtained from a study of shared clonotypes between healthy human individuals. Positive CCR7 selection of CD45RO-negative cells yielded the naive CD8 cells, and terminally differentiated effector memory CD45RA+ cells were excluded. Libraries were prepared by immunoSEQ multiplex PCR; TCRdb keeps only in-frame clonotypes and omits some of them. The sample has approximately 2,000,000 clones, 93% seen once. The sequencing sample was made of naive CD8+ T cells from PBMCs. The receptor's source is a man younger than 35 in good health. Some clones in this sample may be carry-over from other donors' samples.

CDR3 bases: TGTGCCAGCACCTCTAGGGACGGGGGCTACCCCTACTACGAGCAGTACTTC. Protein product: CASTSRDGGYPYYEQYF. The chain employs TRBV27 and TRBJ2-7; D possibly uses TRBD1 or TRBD2 (6 bases each). V lost 7 bases to trimming and J lost 3 bases, with 25 bases between them. The CDR3 has 17 amino acids. Germline assignment: CDR1 MNHEY and CDR2 SMNVEV (reference sequence).